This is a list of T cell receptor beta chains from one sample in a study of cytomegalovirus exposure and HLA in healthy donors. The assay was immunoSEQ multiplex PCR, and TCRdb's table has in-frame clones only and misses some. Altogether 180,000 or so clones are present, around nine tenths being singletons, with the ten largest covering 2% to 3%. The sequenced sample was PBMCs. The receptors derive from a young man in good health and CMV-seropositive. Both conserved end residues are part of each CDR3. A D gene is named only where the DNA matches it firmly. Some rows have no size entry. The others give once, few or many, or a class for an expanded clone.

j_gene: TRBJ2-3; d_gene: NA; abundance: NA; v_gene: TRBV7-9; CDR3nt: TGTGCCAGCAGCATCAGGGGTCCTTACACAGATACGCAGTATTTT; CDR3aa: CASSIRGPYTDTQYF
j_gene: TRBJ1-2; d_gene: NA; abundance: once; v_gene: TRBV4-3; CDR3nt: TGCGCCAGCAGCCAAGCGGGGGAAGGGTCCTTTGGCTACACCTTC; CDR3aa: CASSQAGEGSFGYTF
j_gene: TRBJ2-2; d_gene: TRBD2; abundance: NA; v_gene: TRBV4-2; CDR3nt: TGTGCCAGCAGCCAAGATCCTAGCGGGAGGGGCGGGGAGCTGTTTTTT; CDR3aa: CASSQDPSGRGGELFF
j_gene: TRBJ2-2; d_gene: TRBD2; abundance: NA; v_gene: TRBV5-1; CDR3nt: TGCGCCAGCAGCGACGGGGGGACCGGGGAGCTGTTTTTT; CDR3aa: CASSDGGTGELFF
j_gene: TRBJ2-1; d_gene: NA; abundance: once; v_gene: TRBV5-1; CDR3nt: TGCGCCAGCAGCTTGTGGTTCGGGGACTGGTACAATGAGCAGTTCTTC; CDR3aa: CASSLWFGDWYNEQFF
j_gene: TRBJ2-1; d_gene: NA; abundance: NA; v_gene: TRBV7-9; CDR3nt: TGTGCCAGCAGCTCCGCGAGTAGCTGGAGGAATGAGCAGTTCTTC; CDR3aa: CASSSASSWRNEQFF
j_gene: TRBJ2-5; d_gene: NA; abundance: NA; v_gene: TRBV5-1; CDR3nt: TGCGCCAGCAGTAATTACGGGAGCCCAGGAGAGACCCAGTACTTC; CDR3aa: CASSNYGSPGETQYF
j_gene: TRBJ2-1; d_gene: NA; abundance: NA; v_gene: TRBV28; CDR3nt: TGTGCCAGCTTACGGGAGTTTGGGAATGAGCAGTTCTTC; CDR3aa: CASLREFGNEQFF
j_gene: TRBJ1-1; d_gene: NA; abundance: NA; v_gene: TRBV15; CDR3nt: TGTGCCACCAGCAGAGATCCAGGTGGAACTGAAGCTTTCTTT; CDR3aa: CATSRDPGGTEAFF
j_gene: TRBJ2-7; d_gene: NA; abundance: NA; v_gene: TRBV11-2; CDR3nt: TGTGCCAGCAGCTTAGGGGCAGAGCACTCCTACGAGCAGTACTTC; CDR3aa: CASSLGAEHSYEQYF
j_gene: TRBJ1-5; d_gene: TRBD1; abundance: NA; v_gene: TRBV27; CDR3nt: TGTGCCAGCAGTGATACAGGGGGCCGCAGTCAGCCCCAGCATTTT; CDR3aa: CASSDTGGRSQPQHF
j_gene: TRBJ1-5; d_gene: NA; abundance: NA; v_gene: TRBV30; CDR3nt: TGTGCCTGGACCCCTACTGGCAATCAGCCCCAGCATTTT; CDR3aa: CAWTPTGNQPQHF
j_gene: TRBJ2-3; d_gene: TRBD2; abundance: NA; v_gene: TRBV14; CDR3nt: TGTGCCAGCAGCCAAGTAAGGCTAGGACTAGGTTCAGATACGCAGTATTTT; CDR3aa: CASSQVRLGLGSDTQYF
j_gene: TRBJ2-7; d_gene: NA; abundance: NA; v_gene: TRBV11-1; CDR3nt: TGTGCCAGCAGCTTACAACAGGGCCTCCACGAGCAGTACTTC; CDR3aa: CASSLQQGLHEQYF
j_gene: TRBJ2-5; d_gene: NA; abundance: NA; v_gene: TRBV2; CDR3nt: TGTGCCAGCAGCCTAGGTAGCGAGAAGACCCAGTACTTC; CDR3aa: CASSLGSEKTQYF
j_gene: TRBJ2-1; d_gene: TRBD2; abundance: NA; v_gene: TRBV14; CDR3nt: TGTGCCAGCAGCCGGGCTAGCGGGACCTACAATGAGCAGTTCTTC; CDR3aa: CASSRASGTYNEQFF
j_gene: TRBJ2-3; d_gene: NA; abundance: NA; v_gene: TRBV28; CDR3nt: TGTGCCAGCAGTCACTCGACAGTTACGCAGTATTTT; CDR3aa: CASSHSTVTQYF
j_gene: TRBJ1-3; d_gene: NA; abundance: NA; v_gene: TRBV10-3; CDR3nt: TGTGCCATCAGTGCCAGCCTTGGGCAGGGGAGAAACACCATATATTTT; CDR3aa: CAISASLGQGRNTIYF
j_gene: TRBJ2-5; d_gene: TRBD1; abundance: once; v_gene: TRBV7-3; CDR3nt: TGTGCCAGCAGCTTAACCTCAGGGGGCGCGGAGACCCAGTACTTC; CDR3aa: CASSLTSGGAETQYF
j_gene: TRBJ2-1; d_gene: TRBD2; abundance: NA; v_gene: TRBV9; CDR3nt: TGTGCCAGCAGCGTTGGACTAGCGGATTACAATGAGCAGTTCTTC; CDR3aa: CASSVGLADYNEQFF
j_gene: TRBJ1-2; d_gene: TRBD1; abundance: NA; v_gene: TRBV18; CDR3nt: TGTGCCAGCTCACCAGATGGGACAGGGGTCTATGGCTACACCTTC; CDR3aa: CASSPDGTGVYGYTF
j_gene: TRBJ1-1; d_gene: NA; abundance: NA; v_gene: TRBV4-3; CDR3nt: TGCGCCAGCAGCCGGGGGGACACTGAAGCTTTCTTT; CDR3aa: CASSRGDTEAFF
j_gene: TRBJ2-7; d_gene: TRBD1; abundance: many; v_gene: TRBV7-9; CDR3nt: TGTGCCAGCAGCTCACCCGGGACAGAGTTAGACTACGAGCAGTACTTC; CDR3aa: CASSSPGTELDYEQYF
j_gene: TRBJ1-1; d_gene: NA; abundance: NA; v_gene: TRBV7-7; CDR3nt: TGTGCTAGCAGCTTAGGACAGAACACTGAAGCTTTCTTT; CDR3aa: CASSLGQNTEAFF
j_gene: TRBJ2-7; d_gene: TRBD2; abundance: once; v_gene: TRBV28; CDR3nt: TGTGCCAGCAGCCGAAAGGGACTAGCGGTCCACGAGCAGTACTTC; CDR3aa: CASSRKGLAVHEQYF
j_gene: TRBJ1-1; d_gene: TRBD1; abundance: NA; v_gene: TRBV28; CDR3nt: TGTGCCAGCAGTTCGACAGGGTTAAACACTGAAGCTTTCTTT; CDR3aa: CASSSTGLNTEAFF
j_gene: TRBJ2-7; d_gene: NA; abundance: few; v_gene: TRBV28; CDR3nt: TGTGCCAGCAGTCCTTCCCTTTACGAGCAGTACTTC; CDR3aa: CASSPSLYEQYF
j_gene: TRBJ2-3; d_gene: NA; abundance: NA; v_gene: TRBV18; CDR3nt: TGTGCCAGCTCACCGATTAAGACTACTACAGATACGCAGTATTTT; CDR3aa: CASSPIKTTTDTQYF
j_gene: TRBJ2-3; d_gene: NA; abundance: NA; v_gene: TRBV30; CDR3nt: TGTGCCTGGAGACTCTTCAGGGACTCTAGCACAGATACGCAGTATTTT; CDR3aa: CAWRLFRDSSTDTQYF
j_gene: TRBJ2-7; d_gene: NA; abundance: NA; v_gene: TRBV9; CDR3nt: TGTGCCAGCAGCCCCCGAGGGGGAACGCACTCCTACGAGCAGTACTTC; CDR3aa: CASSPRGGTHSYEQYF
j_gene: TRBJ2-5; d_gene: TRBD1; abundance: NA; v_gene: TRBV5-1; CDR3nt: TGCGCCAGCAGCTTTGGTCCCTCCACAGGGGCGGGTGAGACCCAGTACTTC; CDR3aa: CASSFGPSTGAGETQYF
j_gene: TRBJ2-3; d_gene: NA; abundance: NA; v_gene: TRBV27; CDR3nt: TGTGCCAGCAGTTTGCAGGGATCGGATACGCAGTATTTT; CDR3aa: CASSLQGSDTQYF
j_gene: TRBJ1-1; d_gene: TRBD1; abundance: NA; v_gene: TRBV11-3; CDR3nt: TGTGCCAGCAGCTTTACAGGGGGCACTGAAGCTTTCTTT; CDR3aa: CASSFTGGTEAFF
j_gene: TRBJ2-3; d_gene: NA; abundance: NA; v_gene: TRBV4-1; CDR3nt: TGCGCCAGCAGCCTCTTTGTCCCAGGGGGGGATACGCAGTATTTT; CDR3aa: CASSLFVPGGDTQYF
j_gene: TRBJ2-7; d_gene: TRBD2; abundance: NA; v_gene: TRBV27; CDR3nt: TGTGCCAGCAGTTTAAAAGGGGAGGGCTACGAGCAGTACTTC; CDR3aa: CASSLKGEGYEQYF
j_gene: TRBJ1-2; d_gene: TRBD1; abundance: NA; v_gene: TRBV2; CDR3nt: TGTGCCAGCATGCGAGACAGGGGCCCAGCTAACTATGGCTACACCTTC; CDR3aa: CASMRDRGPANYGYTF
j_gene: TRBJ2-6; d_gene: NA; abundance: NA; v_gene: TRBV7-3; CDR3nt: TGTGCCAGCAGTCTAGATGGGTGGGAGGCTGGGGCCAACGTCCTGACTTTC; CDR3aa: CASSLDGWEAGANVLTF
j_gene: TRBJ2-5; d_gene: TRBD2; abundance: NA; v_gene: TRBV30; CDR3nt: TGTGCCTGGAGTGGACTAGCGGGGCTATCTAGGGGTCGGACCCAGTACTTC; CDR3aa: CAWSGLAGLSRGRTQYF
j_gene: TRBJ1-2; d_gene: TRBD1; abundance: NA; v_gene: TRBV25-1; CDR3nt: TGTGCCAGCAGTCCAGGGACAGGGGGCACCTATGGCTACACCTTC; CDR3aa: CASSPGTGGTYGYTF
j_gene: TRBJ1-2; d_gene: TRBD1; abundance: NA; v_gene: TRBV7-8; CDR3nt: TGTGCCAGCAGCCCAGGGGGGTATGGCTACACCTTC; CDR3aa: CASSPGGYGYTF
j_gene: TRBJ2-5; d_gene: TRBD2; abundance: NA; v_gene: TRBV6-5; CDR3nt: TGTGCCAGCGGGGCTAGCGGGGGCCAAGAGACCCAGTACTTC; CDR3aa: CASGASGGQETQYF
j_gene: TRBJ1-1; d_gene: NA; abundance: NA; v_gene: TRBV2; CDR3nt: TGTGCCAGCAGCCCGGAGCAGGGAGGGACTGAAGCTTTCTTT; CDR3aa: CASSPEQGGTEAFF
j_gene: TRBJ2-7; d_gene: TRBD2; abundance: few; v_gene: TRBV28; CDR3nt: TGTGCCAGCGTTACTAGCGGGAGGGCCGAAGGGGAGCAGTACTTC; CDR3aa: CASVTSGRAEGEQYF
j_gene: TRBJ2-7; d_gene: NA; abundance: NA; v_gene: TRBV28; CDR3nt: TGTGCCAGCAGTTTACCCACCCCGACAGGCACAGGGCAGTACTTC; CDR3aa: CASSLPTPTGTGQYF
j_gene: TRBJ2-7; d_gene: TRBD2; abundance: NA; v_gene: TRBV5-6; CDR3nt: TGTGCCAGCAGCTTCGGACTAGCGGGGACCTACGAGCAGTACTTC; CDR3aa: CASSFGLAGTYEQYF
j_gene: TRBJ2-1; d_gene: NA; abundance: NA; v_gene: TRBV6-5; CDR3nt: TGTGCCAGCAGTTATTCTCGGCTAGAGTACAATGAGCAGTTCTTC; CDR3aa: CASSYSRLEYNEQFF
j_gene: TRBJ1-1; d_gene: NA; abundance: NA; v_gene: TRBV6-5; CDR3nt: TGTGCCAGCAGTTACTCAAGGCAGGGAGGGGGTGAAGCTTTCTTT; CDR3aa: CASSYSRQGGGEAFF
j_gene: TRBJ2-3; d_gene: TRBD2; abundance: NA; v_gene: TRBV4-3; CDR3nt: TGCGCCAGCAGCCAAGATCGACTAGCGGGAGGGACAGATACGCAGTATTTT; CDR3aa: CASSQDRLAGGTDTQYF
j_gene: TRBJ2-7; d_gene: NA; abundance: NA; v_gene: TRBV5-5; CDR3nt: TGTGCCAGCACCCTAGAGGGCAGCTCCTACGAGCAGTACTTC; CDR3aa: CASTLEGSSYEQYF
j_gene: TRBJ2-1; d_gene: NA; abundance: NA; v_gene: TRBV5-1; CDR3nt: TGCGCCAGCGGGAGAGGACTCAATGAGCAGTTCTTC; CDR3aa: CASGRGLNEQFF
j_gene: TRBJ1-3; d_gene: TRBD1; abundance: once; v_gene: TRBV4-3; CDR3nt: TGCGCCAGCAGCCAATATCCATCCGGGACAGGGGAGAACACCATATATTTT; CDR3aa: CASSQYPSGTGENTIYF